The 8 T cell receptor beta chains presented below share a single source sample, sequenced in a study of cytomegalovirus exposure and HLA in healthy donors. The PCR used 60 Vbeta and 13 Jbeta primers. Method: immunoSEQ multiplex PCR; TCRdb's copy keeps in-frame clones and lacks some. The sample lists about 160,000 clones, roughly 80% occurring once. The sequenced material came from PBMCs. These receptor sequences come from a man in his forties in good health and CMV-seronegative.

This chain connects TRBV29-1 to TRBJ1-2, with a tentative D call TRBD1 (5 bases). The V gene's germline CDR1 is SQVTM and CDR2 ANQGSEA. This CDR3 is built from 11 residues. The ends were cut back, 5 bases at V and 6 bases at J, with 10 bases in the middle. CDR3 nucleotide sequence: TGCAGCGTTCTGACAGACAATGGCTACACCTTC. Amino acids: CSVLTDNGYTF. Full variable domain (outside the CDR3, taken from reference TRBV29-1 and TRBJ1-2): SAVISQKPSRDICQRGTSLTIQCQVDSQVTMMFWYRQQPGQSLTLIATANQGSEATYESGFVIDKFPISRPNLTFSTLTVSNMSPEDSSIYLCSVLTDNGYTFGSGTRLTVV.

The chain carries TRBV28 and TRBJ1-4; weak D call: TRBD1 (5 bases). V shed 6 bases and J shed 10 bases, with 18 bases lying between them. CDR1 and CDR2 (germline): MDHEN, SYDVKM. The length of the CDR3 is 14 residues. In DNA form, the CDR3 reads TGTGCCAGCAGCCCTGGGGCGGGGAGGGGAAAACTGTTTTTT. Amino acids: CASSPGAGRGKLFF.

J is TRBJ2-7 and V is TRBV14; maybe TRBD1 (6 bases). This CDR3 is built from 13 residues. With 4 bases removed from V and 4 bases from J, the gap between germline ends came to 11 bases. CDR1 and CDR2 from the germline V gene are SGHDN and FVKESK. The CDR3 loop is CASSRGTLYEQYF. CDR3 nucleotide sequence: TGTGCCAGCAGCCGTGGGACATTATACGAGCAGTACTTC. Full variable domain (missing parts from reference TRBV14 and TRBJ2-7): EAGVTQFPSHSVIEKGQTVTLRCDPISGHDNLYWYRRVMGKEIKFLLHFVKESKQDESGMPNNRFLAERTGGTYSTLKVQPAELEDSGVYFCASSRGTLYEQYFGPGTRLTVT.

The gene calls are TRBV10-1 and TRBJ2-1, with a tentative D call TRBD1 (5 bases). CDR1 and CDR2 (germline): WNHNN, SYGVQD (reference sequence). Trimming removed 6 bases from V and 7 bases from J, with 16 bases in between. This CDR3 has 14 residues. CDR3 DNA sequence: TGCGCCAGCAGCGGACAATCTTTGGGGAATGAGCAGTTCTTC. As protein: CASSGQSLGNEQFF.

The chain is built from TRBV11-2 and TRBJ1-1, with D unresolved. The V end was cut by 4 bases, the J end by 0 bases, with 12 bases between. Germline V lookup: CDR1 SGHAT, CDR2 FQNNGV. The length of the CDR3 is 15 residues. The CDR3 DNA is TGTGCCAGCAGCTCCCCCTCGGTCATGAACACTGAAGCTTTCTTT. Amino acids: CASSSPSVMNTEAFF.

The chain recombines TRBV5-4 with TRBJ1-1; D not resolved. There are 12 residues in the CDR3. The germline V gene has CDR1 SGHNT and CDR2 YYREEE (reference sequence). V was shortened by 3 bases and J by 4 bases, with 7 bases between the two germline ends. The CDR3 reads CASSSTGTEAFF. The CDR3, as DNA: TGTGCCAGCAGCTCAACGGGCACTGAAGCTTTCTTT.

This sequence joins TRBV14 and TRBJ1-3; a weak D match, TRBD1 (5 bases). V gave up 4 bases and J gave up 4 bases, with 14 bases separating them. This CDR3 is 15 amino acids long. The V gene's germline CDR1 is SGHDN and CDR2 FVKESK. The CDR3 loop reads CASSRHPPGGNTIYF. In DNA, the CDR3 is TGTGCCAGCAGCCGTCACCCACCAGGGGGAAACACCATATATTTT.

In regard to this clone: This sample includes further DNA sequences coding for the same CDR3. V and J are TRBV27 and TRBJ1-2; D perhaps matches TRBD1 (6 bases). Germline loops: CDR1 MNHEY, CDR2 SMNVEV (reference sequence). V was clipped by 2 bases and J by 8 bases, with 9 bases between them. The CDR3 loop spans 12 amino acids. CDR3 nucleotides: TGTGCCAGCAGTTTACAGGGGTACGGCTACACCTTC. Its translation: CASSLQGYGYTF.